This TCR beta chain originates from a study of cytomegalovirus exposure and HLA in healthy donors. This CDR3 spans 15 amino acids. V lost 5 bases to trimming and J lost 4 bases; unmatched junction nucleotides: 8. The V gene's germline CDR1 is SEHNR and CDR2 FQNEAQ (reference sequence). 13 Jbeta primers and 60 Vbeta primers were used for the PCR. Sequencing used immunoSEQ multiplex PCR; TCRdb keeps in-frame clones, though not all of them. This sample has 150,000 to 200,000 clones, with roughly four fifths found just once. Sequenced input: PBMCs. The TCR comes from a man aged 35-49 years in good health and CMV-seronegative. The V call is TRBV7-9, the J call TRBJ2-5; TRBD1 matches 9 bases. CDR3 nucleotides: TGTGCCAGCAGCCCTTGGACAGGGGAGGGAGAGACCCAGTACTTC. This codes for CASSPWTGEGETQYF.